A selection of T cell receptor beta chains follows, all from one sample in a study of CD8+ T cells in alopecia areata. This table comes from immunoSEQ multiplex PCR, and its TCRdb copy is limited to in-frame clones, with some not included. Here the sample spans some 120,000 clones, around three fifths being singletons. Sequencing used CD4+ T cells sorted from blood, obtained at week 0. The receptors shown here come from a human donor with alopecia areata. The CDR3 runs from the conserved cysteine through the conserved F or W.

v_gene: TRBV7-6
CDR3aa: CASSAGWETQYF

v_gene: TRBV14
CDR3aa: CASSQDIDGGIQYF

v_gene: TRBV7-9
CDR3aa: CASSPHGTDTQYF

v_gene: TRBV4-1
CDR3aa: CASSHTPQSNRGVNTEAFF

v_gene: TRBV29-1
CDR3aa: CSVDLAGGANTGELFF

v_gene: TRBV7-2
CDR3aa: CASSSLQGETYEQYF

v_gene: TRBV18
CDR3aa: CASSPGQGIRSTEAFF

v_gene: TRBV29-1
CDR3aa: CSVRTGGNQPQHF

v_gene: TRBV9
CDR3aa: CASSVQANQETQYF

v_gene: TRBV30
CDR3aa: CAWIFRRTGGAGQPQHF

v_gene: TRBV29-1
CDR3aa: CSVGWGMNTEAFF

v_gene: TRBV10-3
CDR3aa: CAIREALSSYNEQFF

v_gene: TRBV7-2
CDR3aa: CASSSPGTDTQYF

v_gene: TRBV28
CDR3aa: CASRASGRDTGEQFF

v_gene: TRBV2
CDR3aa: CASKLRTTLGEKLFF

v_gene: TRBV4-2
CDR3aa: CASSQAGGGAFGEETQYF

v_gene: TRBV6-1
CDR3aa: CASSVQPLGGVYGYTF

v_gene: TRBV10-3
CDR3aa: CAISGTSHETQYF

v_gene: TRBV29-1
CDR3aa: CSLKRGQETQYF

v_gene: TRBV5-4
CDR3aa: CASSKKDSSNEQFF

v_gene: TRBV4-1
CDR3aa: CASSQGSGAQGSYGYTF

v_gene: TRBV9
CDR3aa: CASSDAGSADTQYF

v_gene: TRBV10-3
CDR3aa: CAIRDPGGNSYEQYF

v_gene: TRBV5-1
CDR3aa: CASSFGFPGELFF

v_gene: TRBV5-1
CDR3aa: CASSLTGTSYYEQYF

v_gene: TRBV7-2
CDR3aa: CASSLGLGEYGYTF

v_gene: TRBV2
CDR3aa: CASRETSDQPQHF

v_gene: TRBV12-2
CDR3aa: CASRSPPPSGSRDTQYF

v_gene: TRBV7-2
CDR3aa: CASSFFGVTNSPLHF

v_gene: TRBV7-9
CDR3aa: CASSYSGASTEAFF

v_gene: TRBV5-1
CDR3aa: CASSFGSGGTVHYEQYF

v_gene: TRBV2
CDR3aa: CASIYYEQYF

v_gene: TRBV5-6
CDR3aa: CASSLGAATGTSTDTQYF

v_gene: TRBV5-1
CDR3aa: CASSFDSAPGGYTF

v_gene: TRBV15
CDR3aa: CATSPPPPESVYNQPQHF

v_gene: TRBV7-6
CDR3aa: CASSLKVAGASGANVLTF

v_gene: TRBV18
CDR3aa: CASSPSGDRSNQPQHF

v_gene: TRBV7-2
CDR3aa: CASSLFPGGQPQHF

v_gene: TRBV30
CDR3aa: CAWSYTGHPVQPQHF

v_gene: TRBV30
CDR3aa: CAWSARGPRSSYEQYF

v_gene: TRBV7-2
CDR3aa: CASSLAAAALNQPQHF

v_gene: TRBV9
CDR3aa: CASSVDRVSTEAFF

v_gene: TRBV30
CDR3aa: CAWSGGSTDTQYF

v_gene: TRBV5-1
CDR3aa: CASSGSNRYNEQFF

v_gene: TRBV5-1
CDR3aa: CASSSWTSEAGTQYF

v_gene: TRBV9
CDR3aa: CASSGTPLGNIQYF

v_gene: TRBV5-1
CDR3aa: CASSLLDSTDTQYF

v_gene: TRBV5-1
CDR3aa: CASSLFASGGATETQYF

v_gene: TRBV7-2
CDR3aa: CASSQQTGLGETQYF

v_gene: TRBV6-6
CDR3aa: CASSYRTINEQFF